This T cell receptor (beta chain) was profiled in a study of blood T cell repertoires in COVID-19. The wider study: Acute and convalescent COVID-19 samples came from the United States, Italy and Spain. In each case, the material was cDNA or gDNA derived from T cells, B-cell-depleted T cells, or PBMCs.

J gave up 7 bases and V 5 bases, and 7 bases lay outside the gene matches. The CDR3 is made up of 14 amino acids. CDR1 SNHLY and CDR2 FYNNEI come from the germline V gene. Per the original methods: Estimation of nucleated cell counts relied on the amplification of reference gene primers. Measured with immunoSEQ multiplex PCR; TCRdb has only the in-frame clones, and not every one. For V, J and clone size, that table is used; D and trimming come from the DNA. The table includes roughly 160,000 clones, 88% detected once. V gene TRBV2 combines with J gene TRBJ1-5; 8 nucleotides line up with TRBD1. The sequenced sample consisted of peripheral blood. The source of this sequence is a man aged 55 to 70 with acute or convalescent COVID-19. CDR3 DNA: TGTGCCAGCAGTCAGACAGGGGATTGGCAGCCCCAGCATTTT. Translation gives CASSQTGDWQPQHF. The full variable domain, its missing parts supplied by reference TRBV2 and TRBJ1-5, is EPEVTQTPSHQVTQMGQEVILRCVPISNHLYFYWYRQILGQKVEFLVSFYNNEISEKSEIFDDQFSVERPDGSNFTLKIRSTKLEDSAMYFCASSQTGDWQPQHFGDGTRLSIL.